This TCR beta chain was sequenced in a study of blood T cell repertoires in COVID-19 (dated by TCRdb to 2020 to 2022). The study in broad terms: The collaborator samples originated in the United States, Italy and Spain and spanned the acute and convalescent phases of COVID-19. The material from the prospective study consisted of cDNA or gDNA derived from T cells, B-cell-depleted T cells, or PBMCs. Deeply sampled blood TCRbeta repertoires from subjects exposed to, actively infected with, or recovered from COVID-19 were included in the dataset. A freely available public database, intended as a resource for researchers studying the immune response to SARS-CoV-2, is where the repertoires were released. Samples were obtained from the ongoing ImmuneRACE study (first 160 participants) and from over 1,000 subjects provided by 6 global collaborators. Sample metadata almost always included a de-identified subject ID, COVID-19 status, age in years and sex. Where available, HLA class I and class II types were obtained from metadata supplied by the sample provider rather than from assay-based typing.

The count of this clone is one. Its antigen has not been determined. No clone much larger than this one lies a single base away; base qualities are absent. TCRbeta CDR3 regions were amplified from genomic DNA by means of the immunoSEQ Assay, a bias-controlled multiplex PCR. Processing in the source paper ran as follows. The number of nucleated cells in each sample was estimated by amplification of reference gene primers within the assay. To quantify the absolute abundance of each unique TCRbeta CDR3 rearrangement, sequence reads were collapsed and filtered. Productive Simpson clonality was computed per sample as the square root of Simpson's diversity index over productive rearrangements. Not all clones reach the TCRdb copy of this immuneACCESS table, which keeps in-frame sequences only. Checked studies attribute under half of the gap to unresolved V genes and leave the rest unexplained. V, J and clone size were drawn from that table, and D and trimming were deduced from the DNA. The sample table records roughly 140,000 clones; under 85% of these occur just once. Clones ranked in the top ten supply about 1.5% of the sample.

Enrolling through a virtual design, the prospective study's participants ranged in age from about 18 to 89 years and lived across some 23 United States geographic areas. To assign participants to cohorts, the prospective study relied on clinical history that participants themselves reported in a screening survey and a study questionnaire. Exposed participants were defined as having been in contact with someone with a PCR-confirmed or clinician-diagnosed COVID-19 case within 2 weeks of study entry. Mobile phlebotomists in the prospective study collected whole blood, serum and a nasopharyngeal or oropharyngeal swab from every participant. Prospective study participants could optionally give additional blood draws and questionnaires over a roughly 2-month period. Before DNA extraction, blood samples from the prospective study were shipped at room temperature or frozen. Study-wide findings and limitations: How much clinical and demographic metadata was included differed by source and by participant, and the metadata was provided uncurated.

The CDR1 and CDR2 encoded by the germline V gene are SGDLS and YYNGEE. The germline V and J ends show losses of 5 bases and 8 bases respectively, and no gene match explains 20 bases of the junction. Measured from the cysteine to the phenylalanine, the CDR3 is 18 residues long. Only the CDR3 DNA stays, 54 bases, in frame from base 1. The chain joins TRBV9 to TRBJ2-1; 9 middle bases align to TRBD1. Sequenced sample: PBMCs or T cells enriched from blood (not recorded which). The TCR was taken from a woman between 18 and 29 years old who had been exposed to COVID-19. The DNA reads as follows: TGTGCCAGCAGTCAACCCAAAGACGGACAGGGGAGCCCCGATGAGCAGTTCTTC. This codes for CASSQPKDGQGSPDEQFF.